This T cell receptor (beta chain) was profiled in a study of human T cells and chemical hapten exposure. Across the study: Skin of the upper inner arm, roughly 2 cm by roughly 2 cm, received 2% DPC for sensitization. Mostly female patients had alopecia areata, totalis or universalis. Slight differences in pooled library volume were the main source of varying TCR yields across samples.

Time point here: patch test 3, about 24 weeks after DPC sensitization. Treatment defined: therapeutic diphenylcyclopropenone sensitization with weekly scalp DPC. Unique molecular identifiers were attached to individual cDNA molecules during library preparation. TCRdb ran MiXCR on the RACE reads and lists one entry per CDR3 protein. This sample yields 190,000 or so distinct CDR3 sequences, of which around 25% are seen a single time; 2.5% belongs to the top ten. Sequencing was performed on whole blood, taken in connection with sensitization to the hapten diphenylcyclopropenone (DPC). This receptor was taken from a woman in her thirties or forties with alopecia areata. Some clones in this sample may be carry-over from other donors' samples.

This chain's CDR3 is CASSYWGAGQPQHF. CDR3 nucleotides: TGTGCCAGCAGTTATTGGGGGGCTGGTCAGCCCCAGCATTTT. The chain combines TRBV6-5 with TRBJ1-5; the D gene is possibly TRBD1 (6 bases). From germline, CDR1 is MNHEY and CDR2 SVGAGI. The CDR3 length is 14 residues. Trimming left V 3 bases short and J 6 bases short, with 12 bases between.